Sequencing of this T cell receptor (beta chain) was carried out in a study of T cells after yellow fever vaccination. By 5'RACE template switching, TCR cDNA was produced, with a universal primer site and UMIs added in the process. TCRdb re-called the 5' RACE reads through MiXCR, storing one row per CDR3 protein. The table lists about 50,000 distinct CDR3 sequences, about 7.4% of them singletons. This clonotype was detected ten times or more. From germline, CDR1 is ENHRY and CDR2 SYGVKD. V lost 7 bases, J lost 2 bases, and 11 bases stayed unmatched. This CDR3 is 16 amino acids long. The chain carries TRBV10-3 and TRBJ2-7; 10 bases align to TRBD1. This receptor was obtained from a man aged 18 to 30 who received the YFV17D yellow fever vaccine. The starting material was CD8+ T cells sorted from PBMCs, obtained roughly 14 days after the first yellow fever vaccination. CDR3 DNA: TGTGCCATCAAAGCCGCCTCCGGGACAGGGGCCTACGAGCAGTACTTC. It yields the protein CAIKAASGTGAYEQYF.